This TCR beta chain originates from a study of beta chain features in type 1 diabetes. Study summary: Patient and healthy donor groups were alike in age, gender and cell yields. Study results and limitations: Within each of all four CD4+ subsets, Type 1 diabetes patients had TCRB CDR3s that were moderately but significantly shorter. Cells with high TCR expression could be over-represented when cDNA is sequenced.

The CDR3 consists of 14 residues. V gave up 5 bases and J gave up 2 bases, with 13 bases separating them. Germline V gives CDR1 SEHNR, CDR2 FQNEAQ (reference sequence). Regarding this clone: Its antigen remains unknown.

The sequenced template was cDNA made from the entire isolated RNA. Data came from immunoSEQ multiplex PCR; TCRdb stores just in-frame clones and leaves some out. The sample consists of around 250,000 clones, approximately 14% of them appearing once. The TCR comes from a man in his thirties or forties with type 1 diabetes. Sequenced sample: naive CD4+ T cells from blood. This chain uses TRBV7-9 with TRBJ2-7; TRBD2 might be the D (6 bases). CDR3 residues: CASSPTSTPYEQYF. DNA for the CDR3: TGTGCCAGCAGCCCAACTAGCACACCCTACGAGCAGTACTTC. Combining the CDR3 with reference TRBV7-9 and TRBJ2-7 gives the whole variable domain DTGVSQNPRHKITKRGQNVTFRCDPISEHNRLYWYRQTLGQGPEFLTYFQNEAQLEKSRLLSDRFSAERPKGSFSTLEIQRTEQGDSAMYLCASSPTSTPYEQYFGPGTRLTVT.